This TCR beta chain was found in a study of technical replicates of blood from several donors. CDR3 length: 13 residues. From germline, CDR1 is MNHEY and CDR2 SVGAGI. V dropped 10 bases and J dropped 5; count of bases not matched to a gene: 3. TCRdb keeps only in-frame clones here, not all; method: immunoSEQ multiplex PCR. The table lists around 80,000 clones, 95% to 98% of them singletons. This chain connects TRBV6-5 to TRBJ2-2, with 11 bases aligning to TRBD2. The clonotype comes from a human donor in good health. Sequences were obtained from T cells isolated from PBMCs. CDR3 protein: CATRTSGTGELFF. Here the CDR3 DNA reads TGTGCCACCAGGACTAGCGGGACCGGGGAGCTGTTTTTT.